Here is one T cell receptor (beta chain) with its context. The antigen is unknown. Then a second PCR, running about 6 to 12 cycles, was carried out with a sample-barcoded 5' primer and a J-beta primer mix. Each TCR beta cDNA got a 12-nucleotide random molecular identifier. MiXCR, run by TCRdb on the 5' RACE reads, gives a single entry per CDR3 protein. The data show roughly 650,000 distinct CDR3 sequences, roughly 32% seen once. Isolated PBMCs totaled at least 7 million in each sample. The sample is drawn from a study of blood T cells in healthy people across ages. Study observations and caveats: Relative to aged donors, long-lived donors carried more naive CD4+ cells and displayed higher diversity. Across the age range, TCR beta diversity per million T cells fell in a roughly linear way.

This CDR3 spans 13 amino acids. Deletions cut 6 bases from V and 11 bases from J, with 22 bases between. The germline V gene encodes CDR1 DFQATT and CDR2 SNEGSKA (reference sequence). The clonotype was recovered from a woman older than 75 in good health. The rearrangement uses TRBV20-1 and TRBJ2-5; no firm D call. The sequencing sample was made of blood. CDR3 bases: TGCAGTGCGGTGGGTGGGTCCTACAATGAGCAGTACTTC. Translated: CSAVGGSYNEQYF.